This is a list of T cell receptor beta chains from one sample in a study of blood T cell repertoires in COVID-19. Libraries were prepared by immunoSEQ multiplex PCR; TCRdb keeps only in-frame clonotypes and omits some of them. The sample includes around 110,000 clones, less than 80% seen only once; the top ten take 5% to 8%. The sequenced sample was peripheral blood. These receptors were obtained from a man older than 75 with COVID-19, enrolled during active disease. Both conserved end residues are part of each CDR3. Each record gives: clone size, D gene, V gene, J gene, CDR3 protein, CDR3 DNA. The D gene is left open where the match is weak. Rows may omit the clone size; those that give it use once, few, many or a size class.

few	NA	TRBV6-1	TRBJ1-3	CASSERGGQGNTIYF	TGTGCCAGCAGTGAACGCGGGGGGCAAGGAAACACCATATATTTT
few	TRBD1	TRBV2	TRBJ1-5	CASSARGTGGNQPQHF	TGTGCCAGCAGTGCACGGGGGACAGGGGGCAATCAGCCCCAGCATTTT
NA	NA	TRBV24-1	TRBJ2-7	CATSKTGEQYF	TGTGCCACCAGTAAGACGGGCGAGCAGTACTTC
NA	TRBD1	TRBV27	TRBJ2-7	CASSSGQGKMGEQYF	TGTGCCAGCAGTTCCGGACAGGGGAAGATGGGAGAGCAGTACTTC
NA	NA	TRBV7-9	TRBJ2-7	CASSSSGTRLGEQYF	TGTGCCAGCAGCTCTTCCGGGACTCGTCTTGGGGAGCAGTACTTC
once	TRBD2	TRBV18	TRBJ2-1	CASSPTLAGGGNEQFF	TGTGCCAGCTCACCAACCCTAGCGGGAGGGGGCAATGAGCAGTTCTTC
NA	NA	TRBV5-1	TRBJ2-5	CASREGSETQYF	TGCGCCAGCAGGGAGGGGAGTGAGACCCAGTACTTC
once	NA	TRBV6-5	TRBJ1-5	CASSYSFRDQPQHF	TGTGCCAGCAGTTACTCCTTCAGGGATCAGCCCCAGCATTTT
NA	TRBD1	TRBV19	TRBJ1-1	CATRDRGLENTEAFF	TGTGCCACCCGGGACAGGGGGTTGGAGAACACTGAAGCTTTCTTT
few	NA	TRBV7-8	TRBJ2-7	CASRDWSGEQYF	TGTGCCAGCAGGGACTGGAGCGGCGAGCAGTACTTC
NA	TRBD2	TRBV7-2	TRBJ2-7	CASSSASGPAYEQYF	TGTGCCAGCAGCTCAGCTAGCGGGCCGGCCTACGAGCAGTACTTC
NA	NA	TRBV10-3	TRBJ1-5	CAISVGGGSNQPQHF	TGTGCCATCAGTGTGGGAGGGGGTAGCAATCAGCCCCAGCATTTT
NA	TRBD1	TRBV18	TRBJ2-5	CASSPGQGARETQYF	TGTGCCAGCTCTCCCGGACAGGGGGCGCGGGAGACCCAGTACTTC
NA	NA	TRBV7-3	TRBJ1-1	CASSLAGVGTEAFF	TGTGCCAGCAGCTTAGCAGGGGTGGGCACTGAAGCTTTCTTT
NA	NA	TRBV6-5	TRBJ2-2	CASIRRQGTGELFF	TGTGCCAGCATCCGGAGGCAGGGGACCGGGGAGCTGTTTTTT
NA	NA	TRBV9	TRBJ1-5	CASSVSGAPNQPQHF	TGTGCCAGCAGCGTATCAGGGGCCCCCAATCAGCCCCAGCATTTT
NA	TRBD2	TRBV24-1	TRBJ2-1	CATSAEVETSGRAGYNEQFF	TGTGCCACCAGTGCAGAAGTGGAGACTAGCGGGAGGGCCGGGTACAATGAGCAGTTCTTC
NA	TRBD2	TRBV3-1/TRBV3-2	TRBJ2-1	CATRGLAGVPPRFF	TGTGCCACCCGGGGTCTAGCGGGAGTCCCCCCTCGGTTCTTC
NA	TRBD1	TRBV3-1/TRBV3-2	TRBJ2-7	CASSQDDYRDSWSTPSYEQYF	TGTGCCAGCAGCCAAGACGATTACCGGGACAGTTGGAGTACCCCCTCCTACGAGCAGTACTTC
NA	TRBD1	TRBV11-2	TRBJ2-2	CASSLQGAAGELFF	TGTGCCAGCAGCTTACAGGGGGCTGCCGGGGAGCTGTTTTTT
NA	NA	TRBV6-5	TRBJ2-1	CASMAPGVYNEQFF	TGTGCCAGCATGGCGCCGGGAGTTTACAATGAGCAGTTCTTC
NA	TRBD1	TRBV5-1	TRBJ1-6	CASSLNVGTGNSPLHF	TGCGCCAGCAGCTTGAACGTCGGGACAGGGAATTCACCCCTCCACTTT
NA	TRBD2	TRBV2	TRBJ2-5	CARGGTARDVTQYF	TGTGCCAGGGGAGGGACCGCCCGAGACGTGACCCAGTACTTC
NA	TRBD1	TRBV6-1	TRBJ1-6	CASSEYVGGAYNSPLHF	TGTGCCAGCAGTGAATATGTAGGGGGCGCCTATAATTCACCCCTCCACTTT
few	TRBD1	TRBV30	TRBJ1-5	CAWSSDRSGYQPQHF	TGTGCCTGGAGTTCGGACAGGTCGGGTTATCAGCCCCAGCATTTT
NA	TRBD2	TRBV9	TRBJ2-3	CASSPGLAGVIDTQYF	TGTGCCAGCAGCCCAGGACTAGCGGGAGTAATAGATACGCAGTATTTT
NA	NA	TRBV2	TRBJ1-4	CASREGATNEKLFF	TGTGCCAGCAGAGAAGGCGCAACTAATGAAAAACTGTTTTTT
NA	TRBD2	TRBV6-5	TRBJ2-7	CASSYSFASGSREQYF	TGTGCCAGCAGTTACTCGTTCGCTAGCGGGAGTCGCGAGCAGTACTTC
few	NA	TRBV12-3/TRBV12-4	TRBJ1-4	CASSYPLGKLFF	TGTGCCAGCAGTTACCCACTAGGAAAACTGTTTTTT
NA	NA	TRBV7-6	TRBJ2-3	CASSPTTGLVDTQYF	TGTGCCAGCAGCCCCACAACAGGGTTGGTAGATACGCAGTATTTT
NA	NA	TRBV12-3/TRBV12-4	TRBJ2-3	CASSLEERGTQYF	TGTGCCAGCAGTTTAGAGGAACGGGGTACGCAGTATTTT
NA	NA	TRBV6-6	TRBJ2-5	CASSYPGAETQYF	TGTGCCAGCAGTTACCCAGGGGCCGAGACCCAGTACTTC
NA	NA	TRBV4-1	TRBJ1-6	CASSPTPGKGDSPLHF	TGCGCCAGCAGCCCAACCCCGGGGAAGGGTGATTCACCCCTCCACTTT
NA	TRBD2	TRBV6-5	TRBJ2-3	CASSYSGGSSNTQYF	TGTGCCAGCAGTTACTCGGGCGGGAGCTCGAATACGCAGTATTTT
once	TRBD2	TRBV19	TRBJ2-7	CASSIGTSREQYF	TGTGCCAGTAGTATAGGGACTAGCCGCGAGCAGTACTTC
once	NA	TRBV21-1	TRBJ1-3	CASSLREGGIGGNTIYF	TGTGCCAGCAGCCTAAGGGAGGGGGGGATCGGTGGAAACACCATATATTTT
few	TRBD1	TRBV5-1	TRBJ1-2	CASSLAGQGIYGYTF	TGCGCCAGCAGCTTGGCGGGACAGGGGATCTATGGCTACACCTTC
NA	NA	TRBV7-6	TRBJ1-3	CASSPSSGNTIYF	TGTGCCAGCAGCCCAAGCTCCGGAAACACCATATATTTT
NA	NA	TRBV2	TRBJ2-1	CASSEGLARYNEQFF	TGTGCCAGCAGTGAAGGGCTAGCGCGTTACAATGAGCAGTTCTTC
NA	TRBD2	TRBV2	TRBJ2-7	CASSVTQGLAGSYEQYF	TGTGCCAGCAGTGTAACGCAGGGACTAGCGGGCTCCTACGAGCAGTACTTC
once	TRBD2	TRBV28	TRBJ2-4	CASSAGRFQYF	TGTGCCAGCAGCGCCGGGAGGTTTCAGTACTTC
once	TRBD2	TRBV2	TRBJ2-7	CASCKMGLAGGYEQYF	TGTGCCAGCTGTAAGATGGGACTAGCGGGAGGATACGAGCAGTACTTC
medium-sized	TRBD1	TRBV7-2	TRBJ1-5	CASSASGTGPPPQHF	TGTGCCAGCAGCGCCTCCGGGACAGGGCCTCCGCCCCAGCATTTT
NA	TRBD1	TRBV19	TRBJ2-7	CASTSTGDSYEQYF	TGTGCCAGTACCTCGACAGGGGACTCCTACGAGCAGTACTTC
NA	NA	TRBV18	TRBJ1-2	CASSPSQGVDYGYTF	TGTGCCAGCTCACCAAGCCAAGGGGTCGACTATGGCTACACCTTC
NA	NA	TRBV4-1	TRBJ1-1	CASSPQVAMNTEAFF	TGCGCCAGCAGCCCCCAGGTCGCAATGAACACTGAAGCTTTCTTT
few	TRBD1	TRBV28	TRBJ1-6	CASSWLTGGSPLHF	TGTGCCAGCAGTTGGCTTACAGGGGGTTCACCCCTCCACTTT
NA	TRBD1	TRBV9	TRBJ1-2	CASSPHLSDRGVSYGYTF	TGTGCCAGCAGCCCACATTTAAGCGACAGGGGAGTTAGCTATGGCTACACCTTC
NA	TRBD2	TRBV14	TRBJ2-7	CASSYSGSAFYEQYF	TGTGCCAGCAGCTATAGCGGGAGTGCCTTCTACGAGCAGTACTTC
NA	NA	TRBV5-4	TRBJ2-1	CASSLGGARYNEQFF	TGTGCCAGCAGCCTGGGTGGGGCCCGCTACAATGAGCAGTTCTTC
few	NA	TRBV7-3	TRBJ1-5	CASSLGQGGQPQHF	TGTGCCAGCAGCTTAGGGCAGGGAGGTCAGCCCCAGCATTTT
NA	TRBD1	TRBV9	TRBJ1-5	CASSEGTVNQPQHF	TGTGCCAGCAGCGAGGGGACAGTCAATCAGCCCCAGCATTTT
NA	TRBD2	TRBV28	TRBJ2-5	CASSQTSGRAPAQYF	TGTGCCAGCAGTCAAACTAGCGGGAGGGCCCCGGCCCAGTACTTC
NA	NA	TRBV28	TRBJ2-1	CASSAMGPSYNEQFF	TGTGCCAGCAGCGCCATGGGCCCCTCCTACAATGAGCAGTTCTTC
NA	NA	TRBV3-1/TRBV3-2	TRBJ2-1	CASSQFRAGVYHEQFF	TGTGCCAGCAGCCAATTTCGGGCAGGGGTGTACCATGAGCAGTTCTTC
NA	TRBD1	TRBV5-1	TRBJ1-6	CASSLGGQGSSPLHF	TGCGCCAGCAGCTTGGGCGGACAGGGTAGTTCACCCCTCCACTTT
NA	TRBD1	TRBV28	TRBJ2-3	CASSVGGARADTQYF	TGTGCCAGCAGCGTAGGGGGCGCCCGGGCAGATACGCAGTATTTT
few	NA	TRBV10-3	TRBJ2-7	CAISILAENEQYF	TGTGCCATCAGTATATTAGCGGAGAACGAGCAGTACTTC
NA	TRBD1	TRBV19	TRBJ1-5	CASSGQEYQPQHF	TGTGCCAGTAGCGGACAGGAGTATCAGCCCCAGCATTTT
NA	TRBD2	TRBV30	TRBJ2-1	CAWTRGTSKDEQFF	TGTGCCTGGACTAGGGGGACTAGCAAGGATGAGCAGTTCTTC